The 21 T cell receptor beta chains reported below all come from one sample, sequenced in a study of blood T cell repertoires in COVID-19. Repertoires were generated with immunoSEQ multiplex PCR, while TCRdb's copy carries only in-frame clones and drops some. Of hundreds of thousands of clones listed, 90% were seen once; the top ten hold about 1.5%. Sequenced material: PBMCs or T cells enriched from blood (not recorded which). These receptors were obtained from a woman aged 18-29 years with acute COVID-19.

This chain links TRBV5-5 with TRBJ2-3; tentative D call: TRBD1 (7 bases). CDR1 SGHKS and CDR2 YYEKEE come from the germline V gene (reference sequence). Trimming left V 4 bases short and J 0 bases short, with 12 bases between. This CDR3 comprises 15 residues. The DNA for the CDR3 is TGTGCCAGCAGCCGCGGGACAGAAAGCACAGATACGCAGTATTTT. Its protein product is CASSRGTESTDTQYF.

The rearrangement joins TRBV4-2 to TRBJ2-3; 15 bases fit TRBD2. Germline V gene sequence: CDR1 LGHNA, CDR2 YNFKEQ. The ends lost 1 base at V and 1 base at J; junction bases unmatched: 6. The CDR3 has 19 residues. For the CDR3, the DNA is TGTGCCAGCAGCCAAGTGGGGACTAGCGGGAGGAGGGGCACAGATACGCAGTATTTT. Translation gives CASSQVGTSGRRGTDTQYF.

The rearrangement uses TRBV18 and TRBJ2-5; 7 bases are a match to TRBD2. This CDR3 region has 15 residues. Per the germline V gene, CDR1 is KGHSH and CDR2 is LQKENI. The J segment lost 0 bases and the V segment lost 3 bases, leaving 4 bases of the junction unmatched. CDR3 in DNA: TGTGCCAGCTCACCTTGGGCGGGGGACCAAGAGACCCAGTACTTC. It encodes CASSPWAGDQETQYF.

In regard to this clone: Germline and junction disagree at one end, which may indicate a read error. This chain uses TRBV7-7 with TRBJ2-4, with TRBD2 as a possible D gene (6 bases). CDR1 SSHAT and CDR2 FNYEAQ come from the germline V gene (reference sequence). This CDR3 has 17 residues. CDR3 loop: CASSLTRDPFGERIQYF. CDR3 DNA sequence: TGTGCTAGCAGCTTAACGCGGGACCCCTTTGGGGAACGCATTCAGTACTTC.

The chain has TRBV5-1 and TRBJ1-2, with 9 bases identical to TRBD1. J was trimmed by 7 bases and V by 5 bases; bases with no gene match: 6. CDR1 is SGHRS and CDR2 is YFSETQ in the germline V gene. The CDR3 contains 13 residues. The CDR3 region has the DNA TGCGCCAGCAGGGATACAGGGGGCCCTGGCTACACCTTC. Protein product: CASRDTGGPGYTF.

V is TRBV2 and J is TRBJ1-5, with D perhaps matching TRBD1 (6 bases). This CDR3 region has 15 residues. Trimming took off 4 bases at V and 1 base at J, with 11 bases between the two ends. Germline V gene data show CDR1 as SNHLY and CDR2 as FYNNEI. DNA of the CDR3: TGTGCCAGCAGTGCACAGGGAGTAAGCAATCAGCCCCAGCATTTT. Amino acids: CASSAQGVSNQPQHF.

This clone is a singleton in its sample. This rearrangement joins TRBV30 to TRBJ2-5, with TRBD2 as a possible D gene (5 bases). Germline-derived CDR1 and CDR2 are GTSNPN and SVGIG (reference sequence). The CDR3 sequence is 15 residues long. The CDR3 reads CAVESRTGRKETQYF. For the CDR3, the DNA is TGTGCTGTTGAGAGCCGGACTGGACGCAAAGAGACCCAGTACTTC.

This clone was observed once. The V call is TRBV4-3, the J call TRBJ2-1; D perhaps matches TRBD2 (6 bases). Germline CDR1 and CDR2: LGHNA and YSLEER. V gave up 3 bases and J gave up 3 bases, with 12 bases separating them. The CDR3 totals 15 residues. The CDR3 DNA sequence: TGCGCCAGCAGCCAGGGGATAGCGGTCTACAATGAGCAGTTCTTC. Its protein is CASSQGIAVYNEQFF.

This chain joins TRBV25-1 and TRBJ1-6; D gene unclear. Germline V gene lookup returns CDR1 MGHDK and CDR2 SYGVNS. The V end lost 5 bases, the J end lost 5 bases, and 13 bases lay between the germline ends. There are 15 residues in the CDR3. CDR3 sequence (DNA): TGTGCCAGCAGTCGAGGTCGAATCGATAATTCACCCCTCCACTTT. It yields the protein CASSRGRIDNSPLHF.

The rearrangement uses TRBV19 and TRBJ2-7; no definite D call. The CDR3 covers 16 residues. V dropped 3 bases and J dropped 1 base, with 16 bases sitting between them. Germline V CDR1 and CDR2: LNHDA, SQIVND (reference sequence). The CDR3 DNA is TGTGCCAGTAGTATCGCTGGGTTGGAGACTTCCTACGAGCAGTACTTC. This gives the protein CASSIAGLETSYEQYF.

The chain couples TRBV10-2 to TRBJ2-7, with TRBD2 as a possible D gene (5 bases). Germline lookup yields CDR1 WSHSY and CDR2 SAAADI. CDR3 size: 13 residues. The V gene lost 6 bases and the J gene lost 0 bases, with 9 bases spanning the gap. The CDR3 region has the DNA TGCGCCAGCAGGAGGGCCCCCTCCTACGAGCAGTACTTC. Protein sequence: CASRRAPSYEQYF.

This sequence joins TRBV2 and TRBJ1-1, with 7 bases matching TRBD1. CDR1 is SNHLY, CDR2 FYNNEI, per germline. The CDR3 spans 14 residues. J was trimmed by 3 bases and V by 6 bases; bases with no gene match: 7. The CDR3 sequence is CASRDRTGYTEAFF. The CDR3 region has the DNA TGTGCCAGCAGGGATCGGACAGGATACACTGAAGCTTTCTTT.

The rearrangement joins TRBV5-4 to TRBJ2-7; 9 positions match TRBD2. Germline CDR1 and CDR2: SGHNT and YYREEE (reference sequence). The CDR3 loop spans 15 amino acids. V shed 1 base and J 4 bases; nucleotides not matched to a gene: 6. CDR3 sequence (DNA): TGTGCCAGCAGCTTGTTCCCTAGCGGGATTTACGAGCAGTACTTC. Protein sequence: CASSLFPSGIYEQYF.

This chain joins TRBV3-1 (or the pseudogene TRBV3-2) and TRBJ2-1; 8 nucleotides agree with TRBD1. This CDR3 contains 21 residues. Per germline, CDR1 LGHDT and CDR2 YNNKEL (reference sequence). Trimming took 0 bases from V and 7 from J; bases not matched to a gene: 23. Here the CDR3 reads CASSQDIGGTGVLSNPNEQFF. DNA of the CDR3: TGTGCCAGCAGCCAAGACATAGGGGGGACAGGCGTACTGTCTAATCCAAATGAGCAGTTCTTC.

The CDR3 DNA is TGTGCCAGTAGCCTGGGACTTCCCATAACCGGGGAGCTGTTTTTT. Residues: CASSLGLPITGELFF. The chain links TRBV19 to TRBJ2-2; TRBD2 is a possible D gene (6 bases). V was clipped by 6 bases and J by 5 bases, with 16 bases between them. The CDR3 length is 15 residues. From germline, CDR1 is LNHDA and CDR2 SQIVND (reference sequence).

This chain joins TRBV7-2 and TRBJ2-7, with D unresolved. This CDR3 has 13 residues. In germline, CDR1 is SGHTA, CDR2 FQGNSA. Trimming cost V 3 bases and J 6 bases, with 12 bases left between them. CDR3 nucleotide sequence: TGTGCCAGCAGCTTCGTCGGAGTCCCCGAGCAGTACTTC. Protein product: CASSFVGVPEQYF.

The chain combines TRBV24-1 with TRBJ2-7; 9 bases agree with TRBD1. V was clipped by 3 bases and J by 7 bases; unmatched bases: 9. CDR3 size: 15 residues. Germline CDR1 KGHDR, CDR2 SFDVKD. The DNA of the CDR3 is TGTGCCACCAGTGATAGGACAGGGGCTGTTGAAGAGCAGTACTTC. Translating gives CATSDRTGAVEEQYF.

J is TRBJ2-5 and V is TRBV18, with 15 bases that match TRBD2. The CDR3 length is 15 residues. V trimming: 3 bases; J trimming: 9 bases; junction bases outside the gene matches: 5. Germline V lookup: CDR1 KGHSH, CDR2 LQKENI. The CDR3 here is CASSPGTSGRWAQYF. The DNA of the CDR3 is TGTGCCAGCTCACCGGGGACTAGCGGGAGGTGGGCCCAGTACTTC. The whole variable domain, filled in from reference TRBV18 and TRBJ2-5, reads NAGVMQNPRHLVRRRGQEARLRCSPMKGHSHVYWYRQLPEEGLKFMVYLQKENIIDESGMPKERFSAEFPKEGPSILRIQQVVRGDSAAYFCASSPGTSGRWAQYFGPGTRLLVL.

The rearrangement joins TRBV29-1 to TRBJ2-7; D call uncertain. The germline V and J ends were trimmed by 8 bases and 0 bases, with 11 bases remaining between them. This CDR3 is 12 amino acids long. Germline loops: CDR1 SQVTM, CDR2 ANQGSEA. For the CDR3, the DNA is TGCAGCACCCGACATAGCTCCTACGAGCAGTACTTC. Its protein is CSTRHSSYEQYF.

The chain joins TRBV25-1 to TRBJ2-7; 7 nucleotides agree with TRBD1. Germline-derived CDR1 and CDR2 are MGHDK and SYGVNS. The J segment lost 3 bases and the V segment lost 1 base, leaving 6 bases of the junction unmatched. This CDR3 is 15 amino acids long. In DNA form, the CDR3 reads TGTGCCAGCAGTGAATCAGGGACAGAAATCTACGAGCAGTACTTC. It yields the protein CASSESGTEIYEQYF.

In this sample, this clone turned up once. The V call is TRBV6-6, the J call TRBJ1-5, with a possible D match to TRBD1 (6 bases). The germline V gene encodes CDR1 MNHNY and CDR2 SVGAGI (reference sequence). The CDR3 has 15 residues. The ends were cut back, 7 bases at V and 5 bases at J, with 18 bases in the middle. The CDR3 sequence is CASNFQATGYQPQHF. DNA for the CDR3: TGTGCCAGCAACTTTCAAGCGACAGGTTATCAGCCCCAGCATTTT.